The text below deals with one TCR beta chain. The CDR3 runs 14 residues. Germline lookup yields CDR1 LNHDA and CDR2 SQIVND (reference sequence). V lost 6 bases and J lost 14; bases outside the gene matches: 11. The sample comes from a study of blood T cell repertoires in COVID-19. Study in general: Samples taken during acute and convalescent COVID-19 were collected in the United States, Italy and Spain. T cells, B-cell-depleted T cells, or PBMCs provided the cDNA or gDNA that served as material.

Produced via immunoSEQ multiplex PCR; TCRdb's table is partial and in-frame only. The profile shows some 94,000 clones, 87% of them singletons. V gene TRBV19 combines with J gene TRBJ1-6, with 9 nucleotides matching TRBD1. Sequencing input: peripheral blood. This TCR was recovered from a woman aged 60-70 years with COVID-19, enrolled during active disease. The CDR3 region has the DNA TGTGCCAGTAGCCAACAGGGGGCCAGGGAGTCCCTCCACTTT. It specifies CASSQQGARESLHF.